This entry is about one T cell receptor (beta chain). These data are taken from a study of blood T cell repertoires in COVID-19. At the level of the study: Acute and convalescent COVID-19 specimens originated in the United States, Italy and Spain. The cDNA or gDNA used as material had been derived from T cells, B-cell-depleted T cells, or PBMCs.

In the original processing: Reference gene primer amplification yielded estimated nucleated cell counts. Clones were read by immunoSEQ multiplex PCR, and TCRdb kept only the in-frame ones, dropping some. Clonal size and the V and J genes are those of that table, whereas D and trimming came from the DNA. Counted here are about 180,000 clones, over 75% occurring once; the ten biggest clones make up roughly 9%. Sequencing was carried out using PBMCs or T cells enriched from blood (not recorded which). The source of this sequence is a woman aged 18-30 years who had recovered from COVID-19.

The CDR3 region has the DNA TGCGCCAGCAGCTTGGCCTTAGCGGGAGGTGCTAATGAGCAGTTCTTC. This sequence encodes CASSLALAGGANEQFF. J is TRBJ2-1 and V is TRBV5-1, with 10 bases aligning to TRBD2. The CDR3 runs 16 residues. J lost 7 bases, V lost 0 bases, and 7 bases had no gene match. CDR1 SGHRS and CDR2 YFSETQ come from the germline V gene. Variable domain in full (rest from reference TRBV5-1 and TRBJ2-1): KAGVTQTPRYLIKTRGQQVTLSCSPISGHRSVSWYQQTPGQGLQFLFEYFSETQRNKGNFPGRFSGRQFSNSRSEMNVSTLELGDSALYLCASSLALAGGANEQFFGPGTRLTVL.